This TCR beta chain emerged from a study of Ad26.COV2.S vaccination and SARS-CoV-2 variants. Points from the study as a whole: Placebo recipients and vaccine recipients were similar in non-spike TCR breadth.

CDR3 size: 14 residues. Unmatched junction bases numbered 3, after V lost 5 bases and J lost 0 bases. Germline V lookup: CDR1 SNHLY, CDR2 FYNNEI. Concerning this clone itself: The antigen is undetermined. Additional DNA sequences in this sample encode the identical CDR3.

Libraries were prepared by immunoSEQ multiplex PCR; TCRdb keeps only in-frame clonotypes and omits some of them. This table holds 380,000 or so clones, around 89% found once. Treatment in this sample: some 20 received Ad26.COV2.S at low or high dose, single or two shots; 5 received placebo; per-sample allocation not given. The samples were gathered on day 63 after the first injection of vaccine or placebo. Aged 18-55 years, donor was enrolled in Boston in about 2020. The input for sequencing was peripheral blood, taken in a trial of Ad26.COV2.S vaccine versus placebo. J is TRBJ1-1 and V is TRBV2, with 7 bases aligning to TRBD1. The receptor was isolated from a person between 18 and 65 years old who received the Ad26.COV2.S COVID-19 vaccine or a placebo. CDR3 protein: CASSLDRLNTEAFF. CDR3 bases: TGTGCCAGCAGTTTGGACAGGCTGAACACTGAAGCTTTCTTT.